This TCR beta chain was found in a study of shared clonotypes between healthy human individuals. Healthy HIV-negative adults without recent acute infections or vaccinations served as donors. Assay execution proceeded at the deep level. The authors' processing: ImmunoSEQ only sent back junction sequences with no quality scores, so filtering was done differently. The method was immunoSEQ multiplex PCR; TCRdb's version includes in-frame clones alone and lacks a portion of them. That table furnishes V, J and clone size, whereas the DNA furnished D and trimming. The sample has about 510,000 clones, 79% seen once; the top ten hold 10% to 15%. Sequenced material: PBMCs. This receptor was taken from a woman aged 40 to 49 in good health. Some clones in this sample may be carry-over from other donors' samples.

The CDR3 bases are TGTGCCACCAGCTTACGGACAGGGGAAGAGACCCAGTACTTC. Its protein product is CATSLRTGEETQYF. This chain joins TRBV15 and TRBJ2-5; 9 nucleotides match TRBD1. CDR1 LNHNV and CDR2 YYDKDF come from the germline V gene (reference sequence). V trimming: 5 bases; J trimming: 3 bases; junction bases outside the gene matches: 4. The CDR3 sequence is 14 residues long.